The 21 T cell receptor beta chains below all came from one sample that was sequenced in a study of blood T cell repertoires in COVID-19. Profiling relied on immunoSEQ multiplex PCR, and the TCRdb table lists in-frame clones only, not all of them. This sample carries around 40,000 clones, approximately 90% of them seen once, and the ten largest clones take 6.2%. Sequencing was done on a sample of peripheral blood. Every receptor here comes from a human donor in a cohort sampled during active COVID-19.

The rearrangement joins TRBV19 to TRBJ2-4; no clear D. This CDR3 spans 12 amino acids. With 3 bases removed from V and 4 bases from J, the gap between germline ends came to 4 bases. Germline loops: CDR1 LNHDA, CDR2 SQIVND (reference sequence). CDR3 DNA sequence: TGTGCCAGTAGTATTAAAAAAAACATTCAGTACTTC. Protein sequence: CASSIKKNIQYF.

Here the CDR3 reads CASSPMGPGGGSTDTQYF. DNA for the CDR3: TGTGCCAGCAGCCCGATGGGGCCGGGCGGGGGCAGCACAGATACGCAGTATTTT. The chain links TRBV7-2 to TRBJ2-3; tentative D call: TRBD2 (7 bases). V was trimmed by 5 bases and J by 0 bases, leaving 21 bases between them. Germline lookup yields CDR1 SGHTA and CDR2 FQGNSA. This CDR3 is built from 18 residues.

The gene calls are TRBV11-2 and TRBJ1-6; the D gene is possibly TRBD1 (6 bases). The ends were cut back, 2 bases at V and 10 bases at J, with 12 bases in the middle. The length of the CDR3 is 14 residues. CDR1 and CDR2 from the germline V gene are SGHAT and FQNNGV. CDR3 amino acids: CASSLIRGTSPLHF. CDR3 in DNA: TGTGCCAGCAGCTTAATTAGGGGGACCTCACCCCTCCACTTT.

The chain joins TRBV9 to TRBJ2-3; D possibly corresponds to TRBD1 (5 bases). Germline V gene data show CDR1 as SGDLS and CDR2 as YYNGEE. V lost 4 bases to trimming and J lost 2 bases, with 14 bases between them. CDR3 size: 15 residues. CDR3 sequence (DNA): TGTGCCAGCAGCCCCTGGGGCGAAATCACAGATACGCAGTATTTT. Protein sequence: CASSPWGEITDTQYF. Together with reference TRBV9 and TRBJ2-3, the CDR3 gives the full variable domain: DSGVTQTPKHLITATGQRVTLRCSPRSGDLSVYWYQQSLDQGLQFLIQYYNGEERAKGNILERFSAQQFPDLHSELNLSSLELGDSALYFCASSPWGEITDTQYFGPGTRLTVL.

In DNA form, the CDR3 reads TGTGCCAGCAGTTTAGAAAATGAGCAGTTCTTC. It is translated as CASSLENEQFF. The chain carries TRBV2 and TRBJ2-1; D is unresolved. V lost 5 bases, J lost 7 bases, and 6 bases lay in between. Germline V gene data show CDR1 as SNHLY and CDR2 as FYNNEI. The CDR3 spans 11 residues.

This rearrangement joins TRBV4-2 to TRBJ2-3; D gene unclear. The length of the CDR3 is 14 residues. In germline, CDR1 is LGHNA, CDR2 YNFKEQ. The V gene lost 1 base and the J gene lost 5 bases, with 10 bases spanning the gap. The chain's CDR3 is CASSQGAGLDTQYF. The CDR3 DNA sequence: TGTGCCAGCAGCCAAGGAGCTGGTTTAGATACGCAGTATTTT.

V and J are TRBV4-1 and TRBJ2-1, with no clear D. Trimming cost V 1 base and J 15 bases, with 19 bases left between them. Germline CDR1 MGHRA, CDR2 YSYEKL. CDR3 length equals 14 residues. The CDR3 DNA reads TGCGCCAGCAGCCAAGTTAAATTCCCCAGATCTCTGTTCTTC. It codes for CASSQVKFPRSLFF.

V gene TRBV4-3 combines with J gene TRBJ2-5; 9 nucleotides agree with TRBD2. Per germline, CDR1 LGHNA and CDR2 YSLEER. The CDR3 runs 15 residues. J was trimmed by 4 bases and V by 4 bases; bases with no gene match: 7. DNA of the CDR3: TGCGCCAGCAGCCCTAGCGGGGTTGGCGGAGAGACCCAGTACTTC. Amino acids: CASSPSGVGGETQYF.

The CDR3 sequence: CASTRQVQETQYF. CDR3 DNA sequence: TGTGCCAGCACCCGCCAGGTACAAGAGACCCAGTACTTC. The V gene is TRBV2, the J gene TRBJ2-5, with D unclear. CDR1 SNHLY and CDR2 FYNNEI come from the germline V gene. The CDR3 length is 13 residues. V was pared by 7 bases and J by 2 bases, with 11 bases between.

The chain couples TRBV18 to TRBJ2-1, with unresolved D. The CDR3 covers 16 residues. Germline-derived CDR1 and CDR2 are KGHSH and LQKENI. The V end lost 0 bases, the J end lost 4 bases, and 13 bases lay between the germline ends. For the CDR3, the DNA is TGTGCCAGCTCACCACCGAGCAGCGCACTATACAATGAGCAGTTCTTC. It translates to CASSPPSSALYNEQFF.

The genes are TRBV15 and TRBJ2-3, with 13 bases lining up with TRBD2. Germline CDR1 LNHNV, CDR2 YYDKDF (reference sequence). The CDR3 consists of 19 residues. V trimming: 3 bases; J trimming: 6 bases; junction bases outside the gene matches: 15. This CDR3 reads CATSSLLAGGPRGHDTQYF. CDR3 bases: TGTGCCACCAGCAGTCTACTAGCGGGAGGGCCGAGGGGCCACGATACGCAGTATTTT. Looking up the rest from reference TRBV15 and TRBJ2-3 gives the full variable domain: DAMVIQNPRYQVTQFGKPVTLSCSQTLNHNVMYWYQQKSSQAPKLLFHYYDKDFNNEADTPDNFQSRRPNTSFCFLDIRSPGLGDTAMYLCATSSLLAGGPRGHDTQYFGPGTRLTVL.

V and J are TRBV2 and TRBJ2-1; a weak D match, TRBD1 (6 bases). Germline CDR1 reads SNHLY; CDR2 reads FYNNEI. The V end was cut by 7 bases, the J end by 3 bases, with 13 bases between. The CDR3 is 14 residues long. This CDR3 reads CASNQQGRYNEQFF. DNA for the CDR3: TGTGCCAGCAATCAACAGGGCCGCTACAATGAGCAGTTCTTC.

This chain joins TRBV13 and TRBJ2-7; TRBD2 might be the D (5 bases). The germline CDR1 and CDR2 sequences are PRHDT and FYEKMQ (reference sequence). V was shortened by 10 bases and J by 2 bases, with 12 bases between the two germline ends. The CDR3 is 12 amino acids. The CDR3 DNA reads TGTGCCACCGCCGGGAATGCCTACGAGCAGTACTTC. This gives the protein CATAGNAYEQYF.

The chain employs TRBV24-1 and TRBJ2-1; 11 bases match TRBD2. The CDR3 length is 17 residues. V lost 3 bases to trimming and J lost 8 bases; unmatched junction nucleotides: 11. CDR1 is KGHDR, CDR2 SFDVKD, per germline. The chain's CDR3 is CATSDPRASGGNYEQFF. In DNA, the CDR3 is TGTGCCACCAGTGATCCCCGCGCTAGCGGGGGGAATTATGAGCAGTTCTTC.

The chain uses TRBV12-3 or TRBV12-4 and TRBJ1-3; D is uncertain. Trimming removed 5 bases at V and 3 bases at J, with 2 bases between. The CDR3 covers 11 residues. This CDR3 is CASSLGNTIYF. CDR3 DNA: TGTGCCAGCAGTCTTGGAAACACCATATATTTT.

This chain uses TRBV7-2 with TRBJ2-7; TRBD2 might be the D (6 bases). Per the germline V gene, CDR1 is SGHTA and CDR2 is FQGNSA. The length of the CDR3 is 12 residues. V was clipped by 0 bases and J by 10 bases, with 10 bases between them. CDR3 sequence: CASSLAWGEQYF. CDR3 nucleotide sequence: TGTGCCAGCAGCTTAGCTTGGGGGGAACAGTACTTC. Full variable domain (missing parts from reference TRBV7-2 and TRBJ2-7): GAGVSQSPSNKVTEKGKDVELRCDPISGHTALYWYRQSLGQGLEFLIYFQGNSAPDKSGLPSDRFSAERTGGSVSTLTIQRTQQEDSAVYLCASSLAWGEQYFGPGTRLTVT.

The chain employs TRBV3-1 (or the pseudogene TRBV3-2) and TRBJ2-7; the match to TRBD1 covers 7 bases. Looked up from germline, CDR1 is LGHDT and CDR2 is YNNKEL (reference sequence). Losses at the gene ends were 3 bases for V and 2 bases for J; bases not matched to a gene: 10. This CDR3 is built from 16 residues. The CDR3, as DNA: TGTGCCAGCAGCCAGAACCGGGACAGATTAACCTACGAGCAGTACTTC. It yields the protein CASSQNRDRLTYEQYF.

In this sample, this clone turned up once. The genes are TRBV6-4 and TRBJ1-1, with D perhaps TRBD1 (6 bases). Germline assignment: CDR1 MRHNA and CDR2 SNTAGT. V gave up 7 bases and J gave up 5 bases, with 17 bases separating them. This CDR3 spans 14 amino acids. Here the CDR3 reads CASMSDRTGTEAFF. The DNA of the CDR3 is TGTGCCAGCATGAGCGACAGGACGGGGACTGAAGCTTTCTTT.

This rearrangement joins TRBV14 to TRBJ2-5, with D possibly matching TRBD1 (6 bases). Trimming removed 1 base from V and 5 bases from J, with 14 bases in between. From germline, CDR1 is SGHDN and CDR2 FVKESK. This CDR3 is 15 amino acids long. CDR3 in amino acids: CASSQGTENLETQYF. DNA of the CDR3: TGTGCCAGCAGCCAAGGGACAGAGAATCTCGAGACCCAGTACTTC.

The chain has TRBV19 and TRBJ2-1; no clear D. Trimming cost V 2 bases and J 1 base, with 15 bases left between them. CDR1 is LNHDA, CDR2 SQIVND, per germline (reference sequence). The CDR3 contains 17 residues. CDR3 loop: CASSIRRSRSSYNEQFF. In DNA form, the CDR3 reads TGTGCCAGTAGTATACGTCGGAGCAGATCTTCCTACAATGAGCAGTTCTTC.

The rearrangement links TRBV29-1 to TRBJ2-3; a possible D gene is TRBD2 (6 bases). Trimming shortened V by 7 bases and J by 8 bases, and 19 bases separated the two germline ends. The CDR3 is 13 amino acids. CDR1 and CDR2 (germline): SQVTM, ANQGSEA. CDR3: CSALGGLLVTQYF. CDR3 in DNA: TGCAGCGCGTTGGGGGGATTGTTGGTTACGCAGTATTTT.